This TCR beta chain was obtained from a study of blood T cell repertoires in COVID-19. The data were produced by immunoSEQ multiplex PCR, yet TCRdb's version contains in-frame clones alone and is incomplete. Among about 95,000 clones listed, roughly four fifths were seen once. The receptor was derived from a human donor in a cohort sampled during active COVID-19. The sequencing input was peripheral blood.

The CDR3 DNA is TGTGCCAGCAGTTCGGGGGTAGGGGAGACTGAAGCTTTCTTT. Protein sequence: CASSSGVGETEAFF. The V call is TRBV5-4, the J call TRBJ1-1; TRBD1 is a possible D gene (5 bases). Germline assignment: CDR1 SGHNT and CDR2 YYREEE (reference sequence). The CDR3 contains 14 residues. Trimming took 5 bases from V and 5 from J, leaving 16 bases between them.